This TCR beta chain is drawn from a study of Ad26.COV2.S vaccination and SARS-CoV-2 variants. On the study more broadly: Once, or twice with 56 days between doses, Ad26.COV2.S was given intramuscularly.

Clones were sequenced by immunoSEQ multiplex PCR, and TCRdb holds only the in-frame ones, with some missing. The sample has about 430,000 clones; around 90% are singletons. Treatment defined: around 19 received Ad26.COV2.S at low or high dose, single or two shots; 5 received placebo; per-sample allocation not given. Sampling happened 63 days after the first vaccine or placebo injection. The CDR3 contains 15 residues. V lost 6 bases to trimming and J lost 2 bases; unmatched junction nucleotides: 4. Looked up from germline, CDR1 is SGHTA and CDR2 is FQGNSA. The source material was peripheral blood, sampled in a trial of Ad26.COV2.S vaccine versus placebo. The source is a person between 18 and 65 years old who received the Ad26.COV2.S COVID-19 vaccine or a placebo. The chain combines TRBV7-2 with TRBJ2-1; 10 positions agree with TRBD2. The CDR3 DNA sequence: TGTGCCAGCAGTTCTAGCGGGAGACCCTACAATGAGCAGTTCTTC. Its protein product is CASSSSGRPYNEQFF. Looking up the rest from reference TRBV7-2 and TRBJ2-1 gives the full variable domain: GAGVSQSPSNKVTEKGKDVELRCDPISGHTALYWYRQSLGQGLEFLIYFQGNSAPDKSGLPSDRFSAERTGGSVSTLTIQRTQQEDSAVYLCASSSSGRPYNEQFFGPGTRLTVL.